This entry lists 30 T cell receptor beta chains sequenced from one sample in a study of shared clonotypes between healthy human individuals. Some clones are missing from TCRdb's copy, which holds only in-frame ones; the method was immunoSEQ multiplex PCR. The top ten hold about 0.41% of the sample, which has 2.3 million or so clones, approximately 95% seen once. Sequenced material: naive CD4+ T cells from PBMCs. Stated subset: CD45RA+ positively selected. These receptors were taken from a young man in good health. Some clones in this sample may be carry-over from other donors' samples.

Turning to this clone: This sample includes further DNA sequences coding for the same CDR3. The chain couples TRBV5-1 to TRBJ2-1; 7 bases fit TRBD2. Germline CDR1 is SGHRS and CDR2 is YFSETQ. This CDR3 region has 14 residues. V gave up 1 base and J gave up 3 bases; unmatched junction bases: 1. DNA of the CDR3: TGCGCCAGCAGCTTGCTAGCGGTCTACAATGAGCAGTTCTTC. Translating gives CASSLLAVYNEQFF.

The V gene is TRBV6-1, the J gene TRBJ2-3; 7 bases align to TRBD2. Trimming removed 5 bases from V and 6 bases from J; junction bases left unmatched: 8. Germline V gene lookup returns CDR1 MNHNS and CDR2 SASEGT. The CDR3 sequence is 14 residues long. CDR3 nucleotides: TGTGCCAGCAGTTCTAGGACTAGTTGGGATACGCAGTATTTT. Its translation: CASSSRTSWDTQYF.

The J gene is TRBJ2-7, the V gene TRBV6-5; possible D gene TRBD1, 6 bases. V dropped 8 bases and J dropped 2 bases, with 13 bases sitting between them. Germline CDR1 and CDR2: MNHEY and SVGAGI. This CDR3 has 13 residues. In nucleotides, the CDR3 is TGTGCCAGCTCGCAGGGACATACCTACGAGCAGTACTTC. Its protein product is CASSQGHTYEQYF.

The chain links TRBV28 to TRBJ2-1, with 9 bases lining up with TRBD2. The ends lost 6 bases at V and 10 bases at J; junction bases unmatched: 4. Germline V gives CDR1 MDHEN, CDR2 SYDVKM. This CDR3 is built from 12 residues. In DNA form, the CDR3 reads TGTGCCAGCAGGTTTCTAGCGGGGGAGCAGTTCTTC. Translated: CASRFLAGEQFF.

The V call is TRBV18, the J call TRBJ2-7, with D possibly called TRBD1 or TRBD2 (6 bases each). Per germline, CDR1 KGHSH and CDR2 LQKENI. The CDR3 loop spans 15 amino acids. The ends were cut back, 1 base at V and 2 bases at J, with 12 bases in the middle. CDR3 coding DNA: TGTGCCAGCTCACCACGGGGGGCGCTAGCCTACGAGCAGTACTTC. Its translation is CASSPRGALAYEQYF. The whole variable domain, remainder taken from reference TRBV18 and TRBJ2-7, is NAGVMQNPRHLVRRRGQEARLRCSPMKGHSHVYWYRQLPEEGLKFMVYLQKENIIDESGMPKERFSAEFPKEGPSILRIQQVVRGDSAAYFCASSPRGALAYEQYFGPGTRLTVT.

The chain uses TRBV2 and TRBJ2-5; the match to TRBD2 covers 8 bases. Germline loops: CDR1 SNHLY, CDR2 FYNNEI. There are 14 residues in the CDR3. V gave up 5 bases and J gave up 1 base; unmatched junction bases: 3. DNA for the CDR3: TGTGCCAGCAGTCGGACTAGCAGCCAAGAGACCCAGTACTTC. Protein product: CASSRTSSQETQYF. The full variable domain, completed using reference TRBV2 and TRBJ2-5, is EPEVTQTPSHQVTQMGQEVILRCVPISNHLYFYWYRQILGQKVEFLVSFYNNEISEKSEIFDDQFSVERPDGSNFTLKIRSTKLEDSAMYFCASSRTSSQETQYFGPGTRLLVL.

V and J are TRBV19 and TRBJ2-7, with 8 bases lining up with TRBD2. Germline assignment: CDR1 LNHDA and CDR2 SQIVND (reference sequence). The CDR3 is 12 amino acids. V lost 6 bases to trimming and J lost 11 bases; unmatched junction nucleotides: 9. The CDR3 bases are TGTGCCAGTAGCCGAGCGGGGGCCAAGGAGTACTTC. Translated: CASSRAGAKEYF.

The chain couples TRBV7-3 to TRBJ2-1, with a weak D call TRBD2 (6 bases). The ends were cut back, 5 bases at V and 4 bases at J, with 12 bases in the middle. CDR1 and CDR2 (germline): SGHTA, FQGTGA. The CDR3 runs 14 residues. This CDR3 is CASSPGREYNEQFF. Written as DNA, the CDR3 is TGTGCCAGCAGCCCCGGGCGGGAATACAATGAGCAGTTCTTC.

This clone was counted a single time. This chain links TRBV11-2 with TRBJ2-2; the D is unclear. Trimming took off 5 bases at V and 6 bases at J, with 13 bases between the two ends. The CDR3 covers 14 residues. The germline gives CDR1 SGHAT, CDR2 FQNNGV. As DNA, the CDR3 is TGTGCCAGCAGCCAAACAGCGAGCCCCGGGGAGCTGTTTTTT. Translating it yields CASSQTASPGELFF.

The J gene is TRBJ1-3, the V gene TRBV10-3; D unclear. Trimming took 0 bases from V and 0 from J, leaving 18 bases between them. CDR1 ENHRY and CDR2 SYGVKD come from the germline V gene. The CDR3 covers 19 residues. CDR3 bases: TGTGCCATCAGTGAGTCGGCAATACGGCAGGCGTACTCTGGAAACACCATATATTTT. Protein sequence: CAISESAIRQAYSGNTIYF.

J is TRBJ1-1 and V is TRBV7-2; weak D call: TRBD1 (6 bases). Between the trimmed V and J ends, which lost 6 bases and 12 bases, there was a span of 17 bases. The CDR3 extends over 12 amino acids. The germline gives CDR1 SGHTA, CDR2 FQGNSA. CDR3 residues: CASSSTGSLPFF. CDR3 nucleotide sequence: TGTGCCAGCAGTTCTACAGGGTCTTTACCTTTCTTT.

The V gene is TRBV28, the J gene TRBJ1-2, with 7 bases lining up with TRBD1. V gave up 1 base and J gave up 2 bases; unmatched junction bases: 7. This CDR3 comprises 16 residues. CDR1 and CDR2 (germline): MDHEN, SYDVKM. CDR3 in amino acids: CASSLSRTGSNYGYTF. CDR3 nucleotides: TGTGCCAGCAGTTTATCCCGGACAGGATCGAACTATGGCTACACCTTC.

The chain is built from TRBV5-1 and TRBJ2-3; D may correspond to TRBD1 or TRBD2 (5 bases each). The length of the CDR3 is 14 residues. Trimming pared 5 bases from V and 6 bases from J, leaving 16 bases between. The germline gives CDR1 SGHRS, CDR2 YFSETQ. The CDR3 DNA reads TGCGCCAGCAGGACAGCTAGTTCGGGGGATACGCAGTATTTT. Encoded protein: CASRTASSGDTQYF.

The V and J genes are TRBV4-3 and TRBJ1-5; D may be TRBD1 (5 bases). The CDR3 spans 13 residues. Germline V gene data show CDR1 as LGHNA and CDR2 as YSLEER. Between the trimmed V and J ends, which lost 5 bases and 5 bases, there was a span of 10 bases. In DNA, the CDR3 is TGCGCCAGCAGCGAACAGGAATATCAGCCCCAGCATTTT. Translated, it gives CASSEQEYQPQHF.

This clone was observed once. The chain recombines TRBV14 with TRBJ2-6; D might be TRBD1 (5 bases). The ends were cut back, 1 base at V and 2 bases at J, with 6 bases in the middle. The CDR3 contains 15 residues. Germline-derived CDR1 and CDR2 are SGHDN and FVKESK. CDR3 residues: CASSQGRAGANVLTF. The DNA of the CDR3 is TGTGCCAGCAGCCAAGGCAGGGCTGGGGCCAACGTCCTGACTTTC.

V gene TRBV7-2 combines with J gene TRBJ2-2, with a weak D call TRBD2 (6 bases). CDR3 length: 15 residues. Germline V gives CDR1 SGHTA, CDR2 FQGNSA. V lost 1 base, J lost 5 bases, and 11 bases lay in between. The CDR3 spells CASSLVTGATGELFF. The CDR3 DNA reads as TGTGCCAGCAGCTTAGTAACGGGAGCGACCGGGGAGCTGTTTTTT.

V is TRBV6-5 and J is TRBJ2-1, with D uncertain. Germline V gene data show CDR1 as MNHEY and CDR2 as SVGAGI. The CDR3 has 14 amino acids. The V end lost 5 bases, the J end lost 0 bases, and 8 bases lay between the germline ends. Here the CDR3 reads CASSTWASYNEQFF. As DNA, the CDR3 is TGTGCCAGCAGTACTTGGGCCTCCTACAATGAGCAGTTCTTC.

J is TRBJ2-7 and V is TRBV5-1; TRBD2 aligns across 8 bases. With V trimmed by 4 bases and J by 3 bases, 6 bases remained unmatched. This CDR3 contains 14 residues. Germline assignment: CDR1 SGHRS and CDR2 YFSETQ. This CDR3 is CASSQTSGNYEQYF. CDR3 nucleotides: TGCGCCAGCAGCCAAACTAGCGGAAACTACGAGCAGTACTTC.

For this clone: Other DNA sequences in the sample encode the same CDR3. This chain connects TRBV9 to TRBJ2-5; D possibly matches TRBD1 or TRBD2 (6 bases each). Trimming removed 0 bases from V and 1 base from J, with 7 bases in between. Germline V gives CDR1 SGDLS, CDR2 YYNGEE. The CDR3 covers 14 residues. The CDR3 sequence: CASSVGGAQETQYF. Written as DNA, the CDR3 is TGTGCCAGCAGCGTAGGGGGGGCCCAAGAGACCCAGTACTTC.

The rearrangement uses TRBV7-9 and TRBJ2-5; D may correspond to TRBD1 or TRBD2 (5 bases each). Germline V CDR1 and CDR2: SEHNR, FQNEAQ (reference sequence). V was shortened by 1 base and J by 7 bases, with 16 bases between the two germline ends. CDR3 length equals 15 residues. CDR3 DNA: TGTGCCAGCAGCTTAGGTTGGCAGGGAGTTGTGACCCAGTACTTC. Amino acids: CASSLGWQGVVTQYF.

The genes are TRBV28 and TRBJ2-5; 10 positions agree with TRBD2. Per germline, CDR1 MDHEN and CDR2 SYDVKM. The CDR3 loop spans 16 amino acids. J lost 5 bases, V lost 9 bases, and 15 bases had no gene match. Written as DNA, the CDR3 is TGTGCCAGTACCCCCCCCAGCGGGAGGGCCGTGGAGACCCAGTACTTC. Its translation is CASTPPSGRAVETQYF.

This clone was recorded only once. This rearrangement joins TRBV18 to TRBJ1-4; D not resolved. The CDR3 has 13 amino acids. The V end lost 0 bases, the J end lost 8 bases, and 7 bases lay between the germline ends. Germline V gene lookup returns CDR1 KGHSH and CDR2 LQKENI. As DNA, the CDR3 is TGTGCCAGCTCACCACCAATGACGGAAAAACTGTTTTTT. Translated, it gives CASSPPMTEKLFF.

This chain links TRBV6-1 with TRBJ1-5; 9 nucleotides agree with TRBD1. The junction had 5 bases not matched to a gene; V was cut back by 8 bases and J by 6 bases. CDR1 MNHNS and CDR2 SASEGT come from the germline V gene. The CDR3 contains 13 residues. The CDR3 DNA reads TGTGCCAGCCATTGGGACAGGGTTCAGCCCCAGCATTTT. Its protein is CASHWDRVQPQHF.

The rearrangement joins TRBV7-2 to TRBJ2-7, with 7 nucleotides matching TRBD2. Germline loops: CDR1 SGHTA, CDR2 FQGNSA. The CDR3 is made up of 15 amino acids. Unmatched junction bases numbered 6, after V lost 3 bases and J lost 1 base. This chain's CDR3 is CASSLGRERSYEQYF. CDR3 DNA sequence: TGTGCCAGCAGCTTGGGGCGGGAGCGATCCTACGAGCAGTACTTC.

The rearrangement uses TRBV10-3 and TRBJ2-7; no reliable D call. Trimming cost V 7 bases and J 5 bases, with 15 bases left between them. Germline assignment: CDR1 ENHRY and CDR2 SYGVKD. The CDR3 runs to 13 residues. In DNA form, the CDR3 reads TGTGCCATCAAAGGCACAGTGGGCCACGAGCAGTACTTC. Its protein is CAIKGTVGHEQYF.

The rearrangement joins TRBV18 to TRBJ2-7, with D unclear. The CDR3 has 15 amino acids. Trimming cost V 0 bases and J 5 bases, with 14 bases left between them. Germline V lookup: CDR1 KGHSH, CDR2 LQKENI. The CDR3 protein is CASSPPGSQRNEQYF. In DNA form, the CDR3 reads TGTGCCAGCTCACCACCGGGCTCTCAGAGAAACGAGCAGTACTTC.

The rearrangement uses TRBV7-7 and TRBJ2-5; 7 nucleotides align to TRBD1. Per germline, CDR1 SSHAT and CDR2 FNYEAQ (reference sequence). V shed 4 bases, J shed 7 bases, and the junction held 15 bases outside the gene matches. The CDR3 spans 16 residues. CDR3 sequence (DNA): TGTGCCAGCAGCTCCAACCGGGACAGTCTAAGTGGGACCCAGTACTTC. Translation: CASSSNRDSLSGTQYF.

The chain has TRBV29-1 and TRBJ2-7, with 7 bases identical to TRBD1. The CDR3 has 13 residues. J lost 0 bases, V lost 4 bases, and 3 bases had no gene match. The germline V gene has CDR1 SQVTM and CDR2 ANQGSEA. The CDR3 coding sequence is TGCAGCGTTGCTCAGGGGGACTCCTACGAGCAGTACTTC. Amino acids: CSVAQGDSYEQYF.

The V and J genes are TRBV5-1 and TRBJ2-1; TRBD1 matches 8 bases. The germline gives CDR1 SGHRS, CDR2 YFSETQ. The CDR3 runs to 17 residues. Trimming removed 4 bases from V and 0 bases from J; junction bases left unmatched: 9. The CDR3 nucleotides read TGCGCCAGCAGCACCGGACAGGGTGGGGTCTCCTACAATGAGCAGTTCTTC. Amino acids: CASSTGQGGVSYNEQFF. The entire variable domain, with the rest obtained from reference TRBV5-1 and TRBJ2-1, is as follows: KAGVTQTPRYLIKTRGQQVTLSCSPISGHRSVSWYQQTPGQGLQFLFEYFSETQRNKGNFPGRFSGRQFSNSRSEMNVSTLELGDSALYLCASSTGQGGVSYNEQFFGPGTRLTVL.

The gene calls are TRBV14 and TRBJ2-2; D remains unclear. The CDR3 totals 13 residues. The V end was cut by 3 bases, the J end by 6 bases, with 8 bases between. The V gene's germline CDR1 is SGHDN and CDR2 FVKESK. The CDR3 loop is CASSQNSPGELFF. The CDR3 DNA reads as TGTGCCAGCAGCCAGAATTCACCCGGGGAGCTGTTTTTT.